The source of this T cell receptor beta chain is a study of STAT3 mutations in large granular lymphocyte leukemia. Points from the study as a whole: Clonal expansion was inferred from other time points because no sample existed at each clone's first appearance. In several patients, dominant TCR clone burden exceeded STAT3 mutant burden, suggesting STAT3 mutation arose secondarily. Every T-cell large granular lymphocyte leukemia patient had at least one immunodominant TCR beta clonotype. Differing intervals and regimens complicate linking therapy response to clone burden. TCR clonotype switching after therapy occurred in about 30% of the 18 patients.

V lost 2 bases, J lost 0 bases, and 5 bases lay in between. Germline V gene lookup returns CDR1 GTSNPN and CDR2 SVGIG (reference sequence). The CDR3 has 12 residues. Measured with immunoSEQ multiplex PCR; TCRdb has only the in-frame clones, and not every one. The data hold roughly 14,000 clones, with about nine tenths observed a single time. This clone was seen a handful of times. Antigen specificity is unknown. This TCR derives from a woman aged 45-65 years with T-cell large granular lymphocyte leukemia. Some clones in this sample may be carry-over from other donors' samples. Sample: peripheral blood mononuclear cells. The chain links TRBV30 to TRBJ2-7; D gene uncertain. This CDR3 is CAWSISSYEQYF. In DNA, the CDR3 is TGTGCCTGGAGTATAAGCTCCTACGAGCAGTACTTC.